The present T cell receptor beta chain was sequenced within a study of T cells after yellow fever vaccination. Findings of the study overall: Most primary-vaccination clones reappeared after the booster (approximately 95% CD4, around 88% CD8).

CDR3 length: 16 residues. The J segment lost 5 bases and the V segment lost 0 bases, leaving 8 bases of the junction unmatched. The V gene's germline CDR1 is SGHDT and CDR2 YYEEEE. This clonotype was seen a few times. Its antigen is not identified. Synthesis of TCR cDNA relied on 5'RACE template switching, which attached a universal primer site and UMIs. MiXCR was run by TCRdb on the 5' RACE reads, yielding one entry per CDR3 protein. The sample records approximately 600,000 distinct CDR3 sequences, roughly 12% being singletons. The chain carries TRBV5-6 and TRBJ2-5; TRBD2 matches 9 bases. The sequenced sample was PBMCs, obtained on the day of the yellow fever booster vaccination. The receptor was derived from a man younger than 40 who received the YFV17D yellow fever vaccine. The CDR3 loop is CASSLVGTSLHETQYF. The CDR3 nucleotides read TGTGCCAGCAGCTTGGTAGGGACTAGCCTACACGAGACCCAGTACTTC.